The following is a TCR beta chain sequence with its context. TCRdb's table, derived via immunoSEQ multiplex PCR, lists solely in-frame clones and lacks some. The sample holds around 7,000 clones; around 78% are singletons and the top ten take 19%. Germline values: CDR1 MNHNS, CDR2 SASEGT. CDR3 size: 18 residues. The ends lost 4 bases at V and 3 bases at J; junction bases unmatched: 14. The data derive from a study of OX40 agonist ivuxolimab in advanced cancers. Study context: Prior anti-PD-1, anti-PD-L1 or anti-CTLA-4 therapy did not bar entry, and more than 35% had some.

The clonotype comes from an adult with an advanced solid tumor such as melanoma, head and neck, liver or kidney cancer. The V call is TRBV6-1, the J call TRBJ1-5, with 8 bases lining up with TRBD1. Sequenced here: CD4+ or CD8+ T cells sorted from blood, sampled in a trial of the OX40 agonist ivuxolimab. In DNA, the CDR3 is TGTGCCAGCAGTGTTGACGGACAGGGTGCCGACTTCAATCAGCCCCAGCATTTT. Amino acids: CASSVDGQGADFNQPQHF.